This T cell receptor beta chain was profiled in a study of blood T cells in healthy people across ages. A sample-barcoded 5' primer and a J-beta primer mix were used in a second PCR of roughly 6 to 11 cycles. TCRdb processed the 5' RACE reads anew with MiXCR; each CDR3 protein has one entry. The data show hundreds of thousands of distinct CDR3 sequences, about 62% seen once. This TCR derives from a man aged 25-45 years in good health. Sequences were obtained from blood.

The DNA for the CDR3 is TGTGCCAGCAGCTTAGGCGGGACTGTACTCTACGAGCAGTACTTC. It encodes CASSLGGTVLYEQYF. This rearrangement joins TRBV7-2 to TRBJ2-7; tentative D call: TRBD2 (6 bases). V was cut by 1 base and J by 3 bases, with 13 bases left in between. The CDR3 has 15 residues. The V gene's germline CDR1 is SGHTA and CDR2 FQGNSA.